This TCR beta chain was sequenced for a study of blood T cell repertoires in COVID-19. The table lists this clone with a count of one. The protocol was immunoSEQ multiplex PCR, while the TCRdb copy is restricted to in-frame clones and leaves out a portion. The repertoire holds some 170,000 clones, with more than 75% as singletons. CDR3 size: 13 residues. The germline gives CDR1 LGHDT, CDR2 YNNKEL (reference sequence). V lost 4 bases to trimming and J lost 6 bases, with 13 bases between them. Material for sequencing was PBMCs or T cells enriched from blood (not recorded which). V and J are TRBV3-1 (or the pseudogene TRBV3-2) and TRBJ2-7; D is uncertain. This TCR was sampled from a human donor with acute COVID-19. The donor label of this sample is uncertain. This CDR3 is CASSRVLWFEQYF. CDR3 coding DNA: TGTGCCAGCAGCCGTGTACTCTGGTTCGAGCAGTACTTC.